These 21 T cell receptor beta chains share one sample of origin, sequenced in a study of cytomegalovirus exposure and HLA in healthy donors. 60 Vbeta and 13 Jbeta primers were used in PCR. Clones were read by immunoSEQ multiplex PCR, and TCRdb kept only the in-frame ones, dropping some. The sample carries approximately 190,000 clones, around 80% recorded once. The sequenced sample consisted of PBMCs. The receptors were gathered from a woman in her late teens or twenties in good health and CMV-seropositive.

This chain's CDR3 is CASSGGRGKHNEQFF. CDR3 DNA: TGTGCCAGCAGCGGGGGACGGGGGAAACACAATGAGCAGTTCTTC. The chain links TRBV11-2 to TRBJ2-1; TRBD2 is a possible D gene (6 bases). This CDR3 contains 15 residues. From germline, CDR1 is SGHAT and CDR2 FQNNGV. V dropped 5 bases and J dropped 5 bases, with 16 bases sitting between them.

V gene TRBV21-1 combines with J gene TRBJ1-1; no DNA check was done on the table's D call, TRBD1. TRBV21-1 is a pseudogene segment. This CDR3 has 17 residues. The CDR3 spells CASSKDNRRAENTEAFF. As DNA, the CDR3 is TGTGCCAGCAGCAAAGATAACCGCAGGGCGGAGAACACTGAAGCTTTCTTT.

This rearrangement joins TRBV5-4 to TRBJ1-2; 8 bases are shared with TRBD1. Trimming at V came to 4 bases and at J to 6 bases, leaving 2 bases not matched to a gene. This CDR3 is 12 amino acids long. Germline CDR1 reads SGHNT; CDR2 reads YYREEE (reference sequence). CDR3 region: CASSHRGDGYTF. The CDR3 nucleotides read TGTGCCAGCAGCCACAGGGGGGATGGCTACACCTTC.

The CDR3 DNA is TGCAGCGTTGAGCCAACAGGAAACACTGAAGCTTTCTTT. Its protein product is CSVEPTGNTEAFF. The chain uses TRBV29-1 and TRBJ1-1; D might be TRBD1 (5 bases). Germline CDR1 is SQVTM and CDR2 is ANQGSEA. The V gene lost 3 bases and the J gene lost 2 bases, with 10 bases spanning the gap. CDR3 length: 13 residues.

This clone occurred once. The chain combines TRBV10-1 with TRBJ2-3; 8 bases are shared with TRBD2. Trimming at V came to 8 bases and at J to 3 bases, leaving 7 bases not matched to a gene. Germline V gives CDR1 WNHNN, CDR2 SYGVQD (reference sequence). This CDR3 is 14 amino acids long. This chain's CDR3 is CASRGGPGTDTQYF. Written as DNA, the CDR3 is TGCGCCAGCCGCGGGGGGCCAGGGACAGATACGCAGTATTTT.

This chain joins TRBV11-3 and TRBJ2-5; D remains unclear. V lost 1 base to trimming and J lost 0 bases, with 6 bases between them. This CDR3 spans 14 amino acids. The germline gives CDR1 SGHNT, CDR2 YENEEA. Written as DNA, the CDR3 is TGTGCCAGCAGCTTAGCCAGGTACCAAGAGACCCAGTACTTC. It is translated as CASSLARYQETQYF.

V is TRBV25-1 and J is TRBJ2-1, with 8 bases identical to TRBD2. The V gene end was trimmed by 2 bases and the J gene end by 9 bases; junction bases not matched to a gene: 9. Germline V lookup: CDR1 MGHDK, CDR2 SYGVNS. The length of the CDR3 is 15 residues. CDR3 nucleotide sequence: TGTGCCAGCAGTGAAACCGGGACTAGGACCACTGAGCAGTTCTTC. Its protein product is CASSETGTRTTEQFF.

V gene TRBV27 combines with J gene TRBJ1-6, with 9 bases identical to TRBD1. The junction had 9 bases not matched to a gene; V was cut back by 5 bases and J by 10 bases. Germline V gene data show CDR1 as MNHEY and CDR2 as SMNVEV (reference sequence). The CDR3 spans 15 residues. CDR3 coding DNA: TGTGCCAGCAGTGTCGTGTGGACAGGGGAGTCACCCCTCCACTTT. The encoded protein is CASSVVWTGESPLHF.

The rearrangement links TRBV29-1 to TRBJ2-3; 9 positions agree with TRBD1. V shed 3 bases, J shed 6 bases, and the junction held 10 bases outside the gene matches. The CDR3 runs 15 residues. Germline V gene data show CDR1 as SQVTM and CDR2 as ANQGSEA. CDR3 protein: CSVDPGQGMLDTQYF. The CDR3 DNA sequence: TGCAGCGTTGACCCGGGACAGGGCATGTTGGATACGCAGTATTTT.

This sequence joins TRBV6-1 and TRBJ2-5; 7 nucleotides match TRBD2. With V trimmed by 6 bases and J by 4 bases, 8 bases remained unmatched. This CDR3 is 14 amino acids long. Germline CDR1 reads MNHNS; CDR2 reads SASEGT. The chain's CDR3 is CASRRGVVGETQYF. DNA for the CDR3: TGTGCCAGCAGACGGGGGGTTGTCGGAGAGACCCAGTACTTC.

The chain uses TRBV18 and TRBJ2-1; TRBD2 matches at 10 bases. The V and J ends lost 3 bases and 2 bases, in that order; junction bases with no gene match: 1. The CDR3 consists of 15 residues. Germline CDR1 KGHSH, CDR2 LQKENI. This CDR3 reads CASSPLAGAYNEQFF. The CDR3 coding sequence is TGTGCCAGCTCACCCCTAGCGGGGGCCTACAATGAGCAGTTCTTC.

This rearrangement joins TRBV5-5 to TRBJ1-4; 11 positions match TRBD1. CDR3 length equals 16 residues. Unmatched junction bases numbered 6, after V lost 2 bases and J lost 6 bases. Germline assignment: CDR1 SGHKS and CDR2 YYEKEE (reference sequence). CDR3 sequence: CASSLEPGQGDEKLFF. CDR3 DNA: TGTGCCAGCAGCTTAGAGCCGGGACAGGGGGATGAAAAACTGTTTTTT.

V is TRBV11-2 and J is TRBJ1-6; 7 bases map to TRBD1. Germline CDR1 and CDR2: SGHAT and FQNNGV. The J segment lost 7 bases and the V segment lost 2 bases, leaving 8 bases of the junction unmatched. The CDR3 is 16 residues long. The chain's CDR3 is CASSLWGDRLNSPLHF. For the CDR3, the DNA is TGTGCCAGCAGCTTATGGGGGGACAGATTAAATTCACCCCTCCACTTT. Variable domain in full (rest from reference TRBV11-2 and TRBJ1-6): EAGVAQSPRYKIIEKRQSVAFWCNPISGHATLYWYQQILGQGPKLLIQFQNNGVVDDSQLPKDRFSAERLKGVDSTLKIQPAKLEDSAVYLCASSLWGDRLNSPLHFGNGTRLTVT.

This clone was counted a single time. The gene calls are TRBV6-5 and TRBJ2-5; 10 bases agree with TRBD1. Germline loops: CDR1 MNHEY, CDR2 SVGAGI. Trimming at V came to 6 bases and at J to 1 base, leaving 5 bases not matched to a gene. This CDR3 spans 15 amino acids. CDR3 DNA sequence: TGTGCCAGCAGGGGGACAGGGGACCGCCAAGAGACCCAGTACTTC. Its protein is CASRGTGDRQETQYF.

This clone appeared once. The gene calls are TRBV10-2 and TRBJ2-3; 11 bases are a match to TRBD2. Unmatched junction bases numbered 10, after V lost 8 bases and J lost 6 bases. The CDR3 contains 15 residues. Germline CDR1 and CDR2: WSHSY and SAAADI. CDR3 nucleotides: TGCGCCAGCCCCGCGGATAGCGGGGGGGCGGATACGCAGTATTTT. Encoded protein: CASPADSGGADTQYF.

The V and J genes are TRBV7-9 and TRBJ2-7; 10 bases are a match to TRBD2. The CDR3 runs 13 residues. J gave up 6 bases and V 3 bases, and 2 bases lay outside the gene matches. From germline, CDR1 is SEHNR and CDR2 FQNEAQ (reference sequence). CDR3 sequence (DNA): TGTGCCAGCAGCTTGGGACTAGCGTTCGAGCAGTACTTC. Translating it yields CASSLGLAFEQYF. The variable domain in full, with the rest retrieved from reference TRBV7-9 and TRBJ2-7, is DTGVSQNPRHKITKRGQNVTFRCDPISEHNRLYWYRQTLGQGPEFLTYFQNEAQLEKSRLLSDRFSAERPKGSFSTLEIQRTEQGDSAMYLCASSLGLAFEQYFGPGTRLTVT.

This chain joins TRBV5-3 and TRBJ1-5; D is uncertain. TRBV5-3 is noted as an ORF with a role that remains uncertain. The ends were cut back, 7 bases at V and 4 bases at J, with 18 bases in the middle. CDR3 length: 15 amino acids. CDR3 nucleotides: TGTGCCAGAGAGGTTTTCCTAGCGCTTAATCAGCCCCAGCATTTT. This codes for CAREVFLALNQPQHF.

This clone was detected a few times. This sequence joins TRBV9 and TRBJ1-2; tentative D call: TRBD1 (6 bases). Germline-derived CDR1 and CDR2 are SGDLS and YYNGEE. The CDR3 sequence is 15 residues long. Trimming pared 0 bases from V and 8 bases from J, leaving 17 bases between. CDR3 sequence (DNA): TGTGCCAGCAGCGTAGCTACGGACAGCCGGCGGGGCTACACCTTC. It translates to CASSVATDSRRGYTF.

The genes are TRBV6-5 and TRBJ2-7; possibly TRBD1 for D (5 bases). The V end was cut by 6 bases, the J end by 3 bases, with 12 bases between. The CDR3 runs 13 residues. Germline CDR1 reads MNHEY; CDR2 reads SVGAGI. The CDR3 here is CASSPRGGYEQYF. CDR3 in DNA: TGTGCCAGCAGCCCTAGGGGCGGCTACGAGCAGTACTTC.

The chain has TRBV11-2 and TRBJ2-4; 7 nucleotides match TRBD2. V shed 5 bases, J shed 6 bases, and the junction held 7 bases outside the gene matches. Per the germline V gene, CDR1 is SGHAT and CDR2 is FQNNGV. The CDR3 has 14 amino acids. The CDR3 loop is CASSPSGALNIQYF. The DNA of the CDR3 is TGTGCCAGCAGCCCAAGCGGGGCTTTAAACATTCAGTACTTC.

V and J are TRBV4-2 and TRBJ1-1; no definite D call. This CDR3 has 12 amino acids. Germline CDR1 LGHNA, CDR2 YNFKEQ. The V and J ends lost 0 bases and 11 bases respectively, with 10 bases between them. Here the CDR3 reads CASSQDVGGAFF. The CDR3 DNA follows: TGTGCCAGCAGCCAAGATGTGGGCGGGGCTTTCTTT.